This T cell receptor (beta chain) derives from a study of T cells in Graves' hyperthyroidism and ophthalmopathy. Study information: Peripheral blood was obtained at initial diagnosis, preceding any treatment. Findings of the study overall: A model built on 13 V-J features separated ophthalmopathy from stable hyperthyroidism.

Each 10 ml fresh peripheral blood draw supplied the PBMCs. Regarding this clonotype: Its antigen is currently unknown.

Amplification targeted TCR beta CDR3 regions from RNA transcripts. HTBI primers were used for first-round RT-PCR of the TCR CDR3. TCRdb reprocessed the multiplex PCR reads via MiXCR and lists one record per CDR3 protein. The data show fewer than 550,000 distinct CDR3 sequences, around a quarter seen once. The CDR3 loop spans 11 amino acids. Trimming removed 4 bases at V and 10 bases at J, with 14 bases between. Germline CDR1 and CDR2: SQVTM and ANQGSEA. Sequenced material: blood. This clonotype was obtained from a woman in her twenties or thirties with Graves' ophthalmopathy. This sequence joins TRBV29-1 and TRBJ2-7; D remains unclear. The CDR3 loop reads CSVGLGQVQYF. Here the CDR3 DNA reads TGCAGCGTTGGCCTCGGGCAGGTTCAGTACTTC.